The present entry profiles one T cell receptor beta chain with its context. The table lists this clonotype with many counts. Its specific antigen is unknown. No per-base quality is available; no much larger clone lies one base away. The sample comes from a study of regulatory T cells in long-lasting Graves disease (dated by TCRdb to the early 2020s). General notes on the study: In the newly diagnosed Graves' disease group, patients had been taking antithyroid drugs for less than 3 months. Persistent Graves' disease patients were compared with newly diagnosed Graves' disease patients by peripheral blood TCR sequencing and RNA sequencing. The study took place in China and was registered as a clinical trial. A total of roughly 35 samples underwent TCR sequencing: some 13 from persistent and some 20 from newly diagnosed Graves' disease patients.

Trimming costs V 1 base and J 0 bases, and their ends lie 14 bases apart. The cysteine opens and the phenylalanine closes a CDR3 of 17 amino acids. Only the CDR3 DNA stays, 51 bases, in frame from base 1. The germline V gene provides CDR1 SGHTA and CDR2 FQGNSA. What the work shows at the level of the full study, not this receptor alone: Patients with persistent disease shared more public clonotypes (under 3,000) than newly diagnosed patients did (more than 900). The authors noted that the small sample size was a limitation that may lower accuracy. Sequencing and analysis were restricted to the TCR beta chain. Compared with newly diagnosed patients, persistent Graves' disease patients had lower TCR Shannon entropy and fewer highly expanded clones, which suggests clonal expansion. Persistent disease showed preferential use of TRBV28, TRBJ1-2 and TRBJ2-5, whereas newly diagnosed disease favored TRBV20-1 and TRBJ2-1. Only peripheral blood was studied, because thyroid tissue, the primary lesion, was inaccessible.

Receptor amplification or capture employed multiplex PCR. The reads were generated on an Illumina HiSeq 4000. iRepertoire HTBI primers and Arm-PCR amplification of CDR3 regions were used to construct TCR beta libraries. Before sequencing, the PCR products underwent gel purification. Per the authors' processing: Gene usage analysis of CDR3 amino acid clonotypes relied on the approximately 60 TRBV and around 14 TRBJ segments identified across samples. COPE and FqMerger were used to merge the filtered high-quality paired reads into contigs. BLAST was used to align contigs to IMGT TRBV, TRBD and TRBJ reference genes, with CDR3 defined following IMGT. Highly expanded clones were defined as clonotypes with a frequency above 0.1%. Repertoire diversity was measured by Shannon entropy, and V-J evenness by the Gini coefficient. A clonotype was considered public if more than one individual shared it. TCRdb reprocessing: public reads trimmed at Q25 with fastp, clones called with MiXCR, in-frame beta chains kept. Each CDR3 protein gets just one entry, which takes the most common genes and DNA from the rows behind it. The V and J calls were determined by TCRdb, not by the authors. Within this sample are 350,000 to 550,000 distinct CDR3 sequences, with 14% of them counted one time only. The ten top clones hold under 20% of the sample.

The sample's time point label, decoded: newly diagnosed GD, antithyroid drugs for less than 3 months. For both TCR sequencing and RNA sequencing, RNA was extracted from PBMCs using TRIzol. Graves' disease was diagnosed according to American Thyroid Association guidelines. Patients were recruited from an endocrinology department in Xi'an, China. From each patient, 7.5 to 10 milliliters of peripheral blood was collected into an EDTA anticoagulant tube. PBMCs were isolated by Ficoll Paque Plus density gradient separation without further T cell sorting. An Agilent 2100 Bioanalyzer and agarose gel were used to check RNA quality, and a NanoDrop 2000 was used to measure RNA concentration. The data also belong to a second study, concerning T cells in Graves' hyperthyroidism and ophthalmopathy. As that second study puts it: Stable Graves' hyperthyroidism was defined as no progression to ophthalmopathy during 18 months of follow-up. Hyperthyroidism patients were aged 18 to 65 years and newly diagnosed, with disease duration of less than 2 months. Exclusion was applied to patients with uncontrolled infections, other autoimmune diseases, pregnancy or lactation. Diagnoses were established on the basis of clinical symptoms, serum thyroxine and TRAb, thyroid ultrasound, and orbital computed tomography. For the first round of RT-PCR on the TCR CDR3, the HTBI primer set was used together with the Qiagen OneStep RT-PCR kit. Most expanded thyroid clonotypes (frequency above 0.001) were also detected in blood, suggesting blood repertoires may reflect thyroid immune responses. A model built on a 13 V-J signature distinguished ophthalmopathy from stable hyperthyroidism, reaching 85% to 90% sensitivity and under 84% specificity in cross-validation and 80%/75% in testing. In validation, progression to ophthalmopathy was predicted by the model with around 71% sensitivity and roughly 72% specificity, a median of 6.5 months before onset. To identify TCR V-J signatures that set the groups apart, the researchers used a discovery cohort of about a hundred patients, made up of around 42 with Graves' ophthalmopathy and 57 with stable Graves' hyperthyroidism. Whether ophthalmopathy could be predicted prospectively was tested in an independent validation cohort made up of roughly 20 hyperthyroidism patients plus 17 patients who later progressed to ophthalmopathy. The 75 to 100 discovery patients were randomly split 7:3 into training and test sets. In about 6 Graves' hyperthyroidism patients, the study also compared T-cell repertoires from thyroid tissue with T-cell repertoires from blood. Following sampling, methimazole starting at 30 mg daily was given to hyperthyroidism patients, and high-dose intravenous methylprednisolone was given to ophthalmopathy patients. Libraries were constructed in a second round of multiplex PCR, after which size selection and purification were performed. Libraries were sequenced paired-end with 100 bp reads on an Illumina HiSeq2000. SOAPnuke was used to process the raw data, with reads discarded if the reads contained adapters or uncalled bases, had a mean Phred below 15, or lacked an exact constant-primer or identifier match. High-quality paired reads were merged with COPE v1.2.5, and unique nucleotide sequences were defined as clonotypes. MiTCR v1.1 was used to align clonotypes to the IMGT TRBV, TRBD and TRBJ reference segments. The analysis included only V-J combinations with a frequency above 0.0001, which together covered 99.2% of the repertoires. A TCS score was defined as the ratio between F50 (clonal expansion) and ExV (chaos), using BLOSUM62-based TCRdist between CDR3 peptides within each V-J. Welch's t-statistics and random forest reduced 450 to 600 V-J features to some 14, which were used in a naive Bayes classifier (R e1071). No statistical method was used to fix the sample size in advance, and group allocation was not hidden from the investigators. The paper describes TCR Vbeta CDR3 sequencing of more than 120 peripheral blood samples, made up of 43 ophthalmopathy patients, more than 70 hyperthyroidism patients and roughly 17 progressor patients.

The V and J segments used are TRBV7-2 and TRBJ2-3; TRBD2 could be the D gene, as 5 bases match. The source is a woman aged 50 to 60 with Graves disease. Donor details come from another sample of the same person, matched by shared clones. Here the sequenced sample was peripheral blood mononuclear cells (PBMCs), taken at new diagnosis, from a patient treated with antithyroid drugs. The CDR3 protein: CASSLVDFGGSTDTQYF. DNA sequence: TGTGCCAGCAGCTTAGTTGATTTTGGCGGGAGCACAGATACGCAGTATTTT.